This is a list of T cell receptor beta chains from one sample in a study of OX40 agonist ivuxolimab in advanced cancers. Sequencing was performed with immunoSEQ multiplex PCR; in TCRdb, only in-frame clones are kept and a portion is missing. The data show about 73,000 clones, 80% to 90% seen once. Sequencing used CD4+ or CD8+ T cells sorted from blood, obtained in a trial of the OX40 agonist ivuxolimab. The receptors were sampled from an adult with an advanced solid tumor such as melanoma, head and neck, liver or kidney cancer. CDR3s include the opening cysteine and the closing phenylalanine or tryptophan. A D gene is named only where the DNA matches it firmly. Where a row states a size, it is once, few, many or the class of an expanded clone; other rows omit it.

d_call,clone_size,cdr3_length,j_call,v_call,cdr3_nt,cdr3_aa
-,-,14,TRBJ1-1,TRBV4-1,TGCGCCAGCAGCCCCGAACAGGCGAACACTGAAGCTTTCTTT,CASSPEQANTEAFF
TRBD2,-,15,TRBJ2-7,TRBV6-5,TGTGCCAGCAGGCCTCGAGCGGGAGGGTTCTACGAGCAGTACTTC,CASRPRAGGFYEQYF
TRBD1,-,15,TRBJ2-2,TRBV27,TGTGCCAGCAGTACCCGACAGGGTGATTTCGGGGAGCTGTTTTTT,CASSTRQGDFGELFF
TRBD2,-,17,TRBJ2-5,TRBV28,TGTGCCAGCAATAACCCCCCGGGGGGACTAGACCAAGAGACCCAGTACTTC,CASNNPPGGLDQETQYF
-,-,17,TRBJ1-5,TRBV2,TGTGCCAGCAGTGTCTTCCAGGACGAGAATAGCAATCAGCCCCAGCATTTT,CASSVFQDENSNQPQHF
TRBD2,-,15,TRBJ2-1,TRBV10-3,TGTGCCATCAGTGAGGGACTAGCGGACTACAATGAGCAGTTCTTC,CAISEGLADYNEQFF
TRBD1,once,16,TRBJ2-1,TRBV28,TGTGCCAGCAGTTTAGGACAGGGAGATAGGGACAATGAGCAGTTCTTC,CASSLGQGDRDNEQFF
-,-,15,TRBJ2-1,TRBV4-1,TGCGCCAGCAGCCAAGACGGAGGGCTAGCTCGCGAGCAGTTCTTC,CASSQDGGLAREQFF
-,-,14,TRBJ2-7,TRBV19,TGTGCCAGTAGTATGGGCGGCCGCTCCTACGAGCAGTACTTC,CASSMGGRSYEQYF
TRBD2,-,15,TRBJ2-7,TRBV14,TGTGCCAGCAGCCAACTAGCGGGAGGGATTTACGAGCAGTACTTC,CASSQLAGGIYEQYF
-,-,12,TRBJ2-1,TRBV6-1,TGTGCCAGCAGGGGGGACTACAATGAGCAGTTCTTC,CASRGDYNEQFF
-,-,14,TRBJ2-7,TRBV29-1,TGCAGCGTCGAGGGAGAAGGCAAGGTCTACGAGCAGTACTTC,CSVEGEGKVYEQYF
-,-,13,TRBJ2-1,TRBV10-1,TGCGCCAGCAGTGAGGTGGTTGGAGGGGAGCAGTTCTTC,CASSEVVGGEQFF
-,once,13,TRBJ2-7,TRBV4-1,TGCGCCAGCAGCCAGGGACCTACCTACGAGCAGTACTTC,CASSQGPTYEQYF
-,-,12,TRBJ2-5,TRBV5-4,TGTGCCAGCAGCTTAACAGGGGAGACCCAGTACTTC,CASSLTGETQYF
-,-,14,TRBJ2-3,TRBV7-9,TGTGCCAGCCGGCAGGACTCACGCGAGGATACGCAGTATTTT,CASRQDSREDTQYF
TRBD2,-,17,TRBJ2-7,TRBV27,TGTGCCAGCAGTTTCCCCACCCTTGGTAGCGGGGGCTACGAGCAGTACTTC,CASSFPTLGSGGYEQYF
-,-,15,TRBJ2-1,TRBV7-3,TGTGCCAGCAGCTTAGGGCAGGGTACCTACAATGAGCAGTTCTTC,CASSLGQGTYNEQFF
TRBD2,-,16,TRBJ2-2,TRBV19,TGTGCCAGTAGTCCCTCAGCGGGACTAGAAGTTTGGGAGCTGTTTTTT,CASSPSAGLEVWELFF
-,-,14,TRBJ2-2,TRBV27,TGTGCCAGCAGTTTTCGACAGTACACCGGGGAGCTGTTTTTT,CASSFRQYTGELFF
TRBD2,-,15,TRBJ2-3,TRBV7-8,TGTGCCAGCAGCCGAGGTGGGGACTACACAGATACGCAGTATTTT,CASSRGGDYTDTQYF
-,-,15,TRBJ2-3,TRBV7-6,TGTGCCAGCAGCTTATGGCGGGAACGGACAGATACGCAGTATTTT,CASSLWRERTDTQYF
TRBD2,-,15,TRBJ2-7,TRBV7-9,TGTGCCAGCAGCTCCGGGGCTAGCGGTCGTAACGAGCAGTACTTC,CASSSGASGRNEQYF
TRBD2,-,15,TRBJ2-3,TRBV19,TGTGCCAGTAGAGGACTAGCGGCTAGCACAGATACGCAGTATTTT,CASRGLAASTDTQYF
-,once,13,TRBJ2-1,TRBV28,TGTGCCAGCAGCTTAGGAGGAGACAATGAGCAGTTCTTC,CASSLGGDNEQFF
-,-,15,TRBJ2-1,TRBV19,TGTGCCAGTAGTATAACAGGCGTGACCTACAATGAGCAGTTCTTC,CASSITGVTYNEQFF
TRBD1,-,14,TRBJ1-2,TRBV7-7,TGTGCCAGCAGCTTAGTACCGACGGACAGGCCCCAATTCTTC,CASSLVPTDRPQFF
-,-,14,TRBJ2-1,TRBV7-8,TGTGCCAGCAGCCCGTTCGCGCCTTACAATGAGCAGTTCTTC,CASSPFAPYNEQFF
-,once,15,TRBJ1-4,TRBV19,TGTGCCAGTAGTATCGGTTCCATCTCGAATGAAAAACTGTTTTTT,CASSIGSISNEKLFF
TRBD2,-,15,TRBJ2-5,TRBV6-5,TGTGCCAGCAGTAATGGACTAGCGGGAGGCAAGACCCAGTACTTC,CASSNGLAGGKTQYF
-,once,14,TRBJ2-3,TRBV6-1,TGTGCCAGCAGTCCCAACACGAGGACAGATACGCAGTATTTT,CASSPNTRTDTQYF
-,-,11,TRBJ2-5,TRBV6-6,TGTGCCAGCAGTTACGGGGAGACCCAGTACTTC,CASSYGETQYF
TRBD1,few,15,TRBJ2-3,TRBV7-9,TGTGCCAGCAGCGGGAGGACAGGGTGGACAGATACGCAGTATTTT,CASSGRTGWTDTQYF
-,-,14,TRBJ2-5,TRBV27,TGTGCCAGCAGTTTATCTATATCTCCAGAGACCCAGTACTTC,CASSLSISPETQYF
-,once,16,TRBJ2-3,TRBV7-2,TGTGCCAGCAGCTTAGAAATTAGCCGATCTACAGATACGCAGTATTTT,CASSLEISRSTDTQYF
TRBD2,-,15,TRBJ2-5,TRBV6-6,TGTGCCAGCCGGGAGGCTAGCGGCTCCCAAGAGACCCAGTACTTC,CASREASGSQETQYF
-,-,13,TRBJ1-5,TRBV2,TGTGCCAGCAGCGGGGACAGCAATCAGCCCCAGCATTTT,CASSGDSNQPQHF
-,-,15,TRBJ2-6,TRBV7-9,TGTGCCAGCAGCGTCTCGGGCTCTGGGGCCAACGTCCTGACTTTC,CASSVSGSGANVLTF
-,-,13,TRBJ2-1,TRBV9,TGTGCCAGCAGCGTAGGAGTATACAATGAGCAGTTCTTC,CASSVGVYNEQFF
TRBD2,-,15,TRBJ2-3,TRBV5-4,TGTGCCAGCAGGATGGCTAGCGGGGGCACAGATACGCAGTATTTT,CASRMASGGTDTQYF
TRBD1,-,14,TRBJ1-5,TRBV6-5,TGTGCCAGCAGCCCTACAGGGGGCGGGCAGCCCCAGCATTTT,CASSPTGGGQPQHF
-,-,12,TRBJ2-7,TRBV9,TGTGCCAGCATGGGTAGTAATGCCGAGCAGTACTTC,CASMGSNAEQYF
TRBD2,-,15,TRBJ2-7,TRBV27,TGTGCCAGCAGTTTATTTGGGACTAGCAGTTACGAGCAGTACTTC,CASSLFGTSSYEQYF
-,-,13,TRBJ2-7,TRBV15,TGTGCCACCAGCAGAGATAGGGGCTACGAGCAGTACTTC,CATSRDRGYEQYF
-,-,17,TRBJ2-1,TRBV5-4,TGTGCCAGCAGCCATACGGCTGCCGGGTTGGTCTACAATGAGCAGTTCTTC,CASSHTAAGLVYNEQFF
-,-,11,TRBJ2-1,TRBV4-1,TGCGCCAGCAGCCAGACATATGAGCAGTTCTTC,CASSQTYEQFF
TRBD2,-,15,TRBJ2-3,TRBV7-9,TGTGCCAGCAGCTCGGGAGGGGTGGGGACAGATACGCAGTATTTT,CASSSGGVGTDTQYF
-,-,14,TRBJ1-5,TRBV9,TGTGCCAGCAGCGTTTCAGGGGCAGGTCAGCCCCAGCATTTT,CASSVSGAGQPQHF
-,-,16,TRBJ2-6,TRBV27,TGTGCCAGCAGTCCCTTACAGCGCTCTGGGGCCAACGTCCTGACTTTC,CASSPLQRSGANVLTF
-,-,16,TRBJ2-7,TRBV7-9,TGTGCCAGCAGCCAGTGGCTTCAGACAGGCTCCTACGAGCAGTACTTC,CASSQWLQTGSYEQYF
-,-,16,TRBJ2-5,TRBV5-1,TGCGCCAGCAGCTTGCGAAGGACATCAATTTCGGAGACCCAGTACTTC,CASSLRRTSISETQYF
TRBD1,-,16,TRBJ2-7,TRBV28,TGTGCCAGCAGTTGGACAGGGGGCCTTAACACCTACGAGCAGTACTTC,CASSWTGGLNTYEQYF
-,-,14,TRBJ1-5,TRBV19,TGTGCCAGTAGTATCGATTCCGGGAATCAGCCCCAGCATTTT,CASSIDSGNQPQHF
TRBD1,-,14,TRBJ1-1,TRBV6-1,TGTGCCAGCACCCGACAGGGGGTGTACACTGAAGCTTTCTTT,CASTRQGVYTEAFF
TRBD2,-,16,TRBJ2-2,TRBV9,TGTGCCAGCAGCCTCTCACTAGCGGGTGCCACCGGGGAGCTGTTTTTT,CASSLSLAGATGELFF
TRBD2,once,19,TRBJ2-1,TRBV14,TGTGCCAGCAGCCAAGAAGCGGGAGGGCTAGGGCCCTGGTACAATGAGCAGTTCTTC,CASSQEAGGLGPWYNEQFF
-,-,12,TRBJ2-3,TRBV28,TGTGCCAGCTTAGGCACACGAGATACGCAGTATTTT,CASLGTRDTQYF
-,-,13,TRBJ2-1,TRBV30,TGTGCCTACGACAGTGGAGGGGGCAATGAGCAGTTCTTC,CAYDSGGGNEQFF
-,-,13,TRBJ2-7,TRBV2,TGTGCCAGCAGTGAAGCGCGTCGCTACGAGCAGTACTTC,CASSEARRYEQYF